The 14 T cell receptor beta chains listed next were all sequenced from one sample in a study of primary melanoma T cells and metastatic recurrence. Only in-frame clones appear in the TCRdb table, and some are missing; sequencing was by immunoSEQ multiplex PCR. Of about 180 clones in the sample, 60% to 85% were seen once. Input material: melanoma tumor tissue. These receptor sequences come from a human donor with melanoma.

This chain connects TRBV14 to TRBJ2-1; the D gene is possibly TRBD2 (7 bases). Deletions cut 0 bases from V and 8 bases from J, with 17 bases between. Germline CDR1 reads SGHDN; CDR2 reads FVKESK. CDR3 length: 16 residues. CDR3 in amino acids: CASSQDKFGGRHEQFF. DNA of the CDR3: TGTGCCAGCAGCCAAGATAAGTTCGGGGGGCGGCATGAGCAGTTCTTC.

This rearrangement joins TRBV6-8 to TRBJ2-6; D is unclear. CDR1 and CDR2 (germline): MNHGY, SAAAGT. Trimming shortened V by 4 bases and J by 2 bases, and 6 bases separated the two germline ends. The CDR3 covers 14 residues. The CDR3 region is CASSSRPGANVLTF. CDR3 nucleotides: TGTGCCAGCAGTTCCCGCCCTGGGGCCAACGTCCTGACTTTC.

This clone was seen only a few times. The chain joins TRBV11-3 to TRBJ2-3; D is unclear. Trimming pared 3 bases from V and 0 bases from J, leaving 10 bases between. Germline CDR1 SGHNT, CDR2 YENEEA. The CDR3 runs 15 residues. Here the CDR3 reads CASSLYLTSTDTQYF. The CDR3 DNA reads TGTGCCAGCAGCTTGTACTTAACTAGCACAGATACGCAGTATTTT.

The V gene is TRBV6-8, the J gene TRBJ2-3, with 12 nucleotides matching TRBD2. V dropped 6 bases and J dropped 1; count of bases not matched to a gene: 5. Germline assignment: CDR1 MNHGY and CDR2 SAAAGT. The CDR3 spans 16 residues. The DNA for the CDR3 is TGTGCCAGCAGCCCATGGACTAGCGGGGGCACAGATACGCAGTATTTT. It codes for CASSPWTSGGTDTQYF.

The chain combines TRBV9 with TRBJ1-1; D gene uncertain. With 6 bases removed from V and 2 bases from J, the gap between germline ends came to 14 bases. The CDR3 contains 14 residues. Germline CDR1 is SGDLS and CDR2 is YYNGEE. As DNA, the CDR3 is TGTGCCAGCACCTCCCGTTCGGCTAACACTGAAGCTTTCTTT. It codes for CASTSRSANTEAFF. Variable domain in full (rest from reference TRBV9 and TRBJ1-1): DSGVTQTPKHLITATGQRVTLRCSPRSGDLSVYWYQQSLDQGLQFLIQYYNGEERAKGNILERFSAQQFPDLHSELNLSSLELGDSALYFCASTSRSANTEAFFGQGTRLTVV.

This chain connects TRBV4-1 to TRBJ2-5; 11 positions match TRBD2. Unmatched junction bases numbered 16, after V lost 5 bases and J lost 5 bases. CDR1 MGHRA and CDR2 YSYEKL come from the germline V gene. The CDR3 covers 18 residues. As DNA, the CDR3 is TGCGCCAGCAGCTTAAGTCCCCGTAGCGGGGGGGTACAGGAGACCCAGTACTTC. As protein: CASSLSPRSGGVQETQYF.

The chain carries TRBV6-8 and TRBJ1-4; weak D call: TRBD1 (5 bases). V dropped 2 bases and J dropped 4 bases, with 11 bases sitting between them. The CDR3 runs 15 residues. Per germline, CDR1 MNHGY and CDR2 SAAAGT. The DNA of the CDR3 is TGTGCCAGCAGTTACAATGGGGCGAATAATGAAAAACTGTTTTTT. Protein product: CASSYNGANNEKLFF.

Details on this clone: One junction end does not reproduce the germline sequence, and a read error may be involved. The V call is TRBV27, the J call TRBJ2-2; no clear D. From germline, CDR1 is MNHEY and CDR2 SMNVEV (reference sequence). This CDR3 is 16 amino acids long. The CDR3 DNA sequence: TGTGCCAGCAGTCCTAGGAGTAGCTCGAACACCAGGGAGCTGTTTTTT. This gives the protein CASSPRSSSNTRELFF.

The chain links TRBV14 to TRBJ1-1; D unresolved. CDR1 is SGHDN and CDR2 is FVKESK in the germline V gene. V was cut by 3 bases and J by 6 bases, with 23 bases left in between. This CDR3 contains 17 residues. The CDR3 is CASSQYLGSPVGAEAFF. The CDR3 bases are TGTGCCAGCAGCCAGTATCTCGGATCACCTGTAGGTGCTGAAGCTTTCTTT.

This sequence joins TRBV6-8 and TRBJ1-1; TRBD1 matches 7 bases. The V gene's germline CDR1 is MNHGY and CDR2 SAAAGT. This CDR3 region has 15 residues. Trimming removed 9 bases from V and 5 bases from J; junction bases left unmatched: 15. The CDR3 here is CASSLSTTGLTEAFF. DNA for the CDR3: TGTGCCAGTAGCCTATCGACGACAGGGCTTACTGAAGCTTTCTTT.

This chain uses TRBV6-8 with TRBJ2-7; D remains unclear. Germline assignment: CDR1 MNHGY and CDR2 SAAAGT. This CDR3 spans 13 amino acids. Deletions cut 2 bases from V and 4 bases from J, with 9 bases between. CDR3 nucleotides: TGTGCCAGCAGTTACGGCTACTCTTACGAGCAGTACTTC. Residues: CASSYGYSYEQYF.

This clone was counted a few times. The rearrangement joins TRBV28 to TRBJ1-6, with D hard to call. Trimming stripped 6 bases from V and 7 bases from J, with 7 bases between. The CDR3 has 12 residues. Per the germline V gene, CDR1 is MDHEN and CDR2 is SYDVKM. CDR3 in DNA: TGTGCCAGCAGCGGATCAAATTCACCCCTCCACTTT. Amino acid sequence: CASSGSNSPLHF.

The J gene is TRBJ2-7, the V gene TRBV10-2; 9 positions match TRBD1. V dropped 4 bases and J dropped 4; count of bases not matched to a gene: 5. This CDR3 spans 14 amino acids. Germline V gene lookup returns CDR1 WSHSY and CDR2 SAAADI. This CDR3 reads CASSGGQGRYEQYF. CDR3 sequence (DNA): TGCGCCAGCAGTGGAGGACAGGGGCGGTACGAGCAGTACTTC.

The genes are TRBV6-8 and TRBJ1-1, with D possibly TRBD1 on 6 matching bases. Germline V gives CDR1 MNHGY, CDR2 SAAAGT. The length of the CDR3 is 15 residues. The V end was cut by 5 bases, the J end by 3 bases, with 16 bases between. This CDR3 reads CASSAPARGDTEAFF. Here the CDR3 DNA reads TGTGCCAGCAGTGCCCCAGCCAGGGGCGACACTGAAGCTTTCTTT.